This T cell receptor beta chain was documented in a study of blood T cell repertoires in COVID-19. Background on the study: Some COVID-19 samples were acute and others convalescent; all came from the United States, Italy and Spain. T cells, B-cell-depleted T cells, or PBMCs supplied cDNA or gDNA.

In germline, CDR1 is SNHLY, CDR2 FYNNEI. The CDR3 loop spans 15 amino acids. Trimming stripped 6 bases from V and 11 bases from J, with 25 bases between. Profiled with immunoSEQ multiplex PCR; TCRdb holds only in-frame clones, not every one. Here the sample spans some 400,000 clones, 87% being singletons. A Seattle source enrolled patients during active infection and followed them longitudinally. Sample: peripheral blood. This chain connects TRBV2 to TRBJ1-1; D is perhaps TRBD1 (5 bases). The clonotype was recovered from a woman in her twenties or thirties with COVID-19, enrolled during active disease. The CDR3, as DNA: TGTGCCAGCAGCGATTTGTATCCCGGGGGGGACGGGGCTTTCTTT. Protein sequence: CASSDLYPGGDGAFF.